This T cell receptor beta chain was captured by sequencing in a study of T-cell reconstitution after alpha-beta-depleted transplantation in children. Trimming left V 3 bases short and J 5 bases short, with 14 bases between. CDR3 size: 14 residues. Germline CDR1 is SGHDT and CDR2 is YYEEEE. This clonotype showed up just a few times. Unique molecular identifiers were incorporated into the prepared TCRbeta library. A single record per CDR3 protein comes from TCRdb applying MiXCR to the PCR reads. The sample holds hundreds of thousands of distinct CDR3 sequences, roughly 13% seen once. The V and J genes are TRBV5-6 and TRBJ2-5; TRBD1 or TRBD2 may be the D gene (5 bases each). The origin of this receptor is a male patient between 5 and 17 years old who had a stem cell transplant for acute myeloid leukemia, so the T cells may come from the graft donor. The sequencing here drew on PBMCs, mostly from graft donor cells, taken 360 days after TCRalphabeta/CD19-depleted stem cell transplant. This CDR3 reads CASSWGPTGETQYF. CDR3 nucleotide sequence: TGTGCCAGCAGCTGGGGCCCAACGGGGGAGACCCAGTACTTC.